These 15 T cell receptor beta chains share one sample of origin, sequenced in a study of shared clonotypes between healthy human individuals. The protocol was immunoSEQ multiplex PCR, while the TCRdb copy is restricted to in-frame clones and leaves out a portion. The sample holds about 2 million clones, 95% seen once. The specimen sequenced was naive CD4+ T cells sorted from blood. Subset given: CD45RA+ positively selected. The source is a man in his late teens or twenties in good health.

The chain has TRBV5-6 and TRBJ2-2, with D perhaps being TRBD1 or TRBD2 (5 bases each). Germline V gene lookup returns CDR1 SGHDT and CDR2 YYEEEE. The CDR3 covers 19 residues. V was trimmed by 0 bases and J by 0 bases, leaving 18 bases between them. This CDR3 reads CASSLEWVGGTANTGELFF. In nucleotides, the CDR3 is TGTGCCAGCAGCTTGGAATGGGTTGGGGGAACAGCGAACACCGGGGAGCTGTTTTTT.

This clone was counted a single time. The gene calls are TRBV5-5 and TRBJ1-6; D possibly corresponds to TRBD1 (6 bases). This CDR3 contains 14 residues. Germline V gene data show CDR1 as SGHKS and CDR2 as YYEKEE (reference sequence). V lost 0 bases, J lost 13 bases, and 14 bases lay in between. CDR3 bases: TGTGCCAGCAGCTTGGTACAGGGAACTTCTCCCCTCCACTTT. It encodes CASSLVQGTSPLHF.

V is TRBV5-1 and J is TRBJ2-7; TRBD2 is a possible D gene (6 bases). The germline V gene encodes CDR1 SGHRS and CDR2 YFSETQ. Trimming shortened V by 7 bases and J by 2 bases, and 19 bases separated the two germline ends. The CDR3 spans 15 residues. CDR3 coding DNA: TGCGCCAGCGGAGCTAACGGGGGAAACGCCTACGAGCAGTACTTC. Protein product: CASGANGGNAYEQYF.

V and J are TRBV2 and TRBJ2-2; D might be TRBD2 (5 bases). From germline, CDR1 is SNHLY and CDR2 FYNNEI. Trimming took 1 base from V and 4 from J, leaving 7 bases between them. The CDR3 has 14 residues. The CDR3 loop is CASSEVRATGELFF. CDR3 DNA: TGTGCCAGCAGTGAAGTGCGGGCCACCGGGGAGCTGTTTTTT.

The gene calls are TRBV18 and TRBJ1-1; the match to TRBD1 covers 7 bases. CDR1 and CDR2 (germline): KGHSH, LQKENI. After removal of 1 base from V and 8 bases from J, the junction contained 10 bases not matched to a gene. The CDR3 runs to 15 residues. The CDR3 DNA sequence: TGTGCCAGCTCACCACGGGGACAGTCCCTCCTCGAAGCTTTCTTT. It translates to CASSPRGQSLLEAFF. The full variable domain, rest sourced from reference TRBV18 and TRBJ1-1, is NAGVMQNPRHLVRRRGQEARLRCSPMKGHSHVYWYRQLPEEGLKFMVYLQKENIIDESGMPKERFSAEFPKEGPSILRIQQVVRGDSAAYFCASSPRGQSLLEAFFGQGTRLTVV.

This rearrangement joins TRBV29-1 to TRBJ1-4; D remains unclear. Looked up from germline, CDR1 is SQVTM and CDR2 is ANQGSEA. There are 17 residues in the CDR3. The V gene lost 1 base and the J gene lost 0 bases, with 15 bases spanning the gap. CDR3 DNA sequence: TGCAGCGTTGAAGCTCTTCCGGGAGCAGCAACTAATGAAAAACTGTTTTTT. Translating it yields CSVEALPGAATNEKLFF.

A remark on this clone: One end of the junction does not line up with germline, which may come from a read error. The chain combines TRBV10-3 with TRBJ1-1, with D uncertain. This CDR3 region has 13 residues. CDR1 is ENHRY and CDR2 is SYGVKD in the germline V gene. The CDR3 loop is CAIRESINTEAFF. The CDR3 DNA sequence: TGTGCCATCAGGGAGTCTATTAACACTGAAGCTTTCTTT.

Of note for this clone: The same CDR3 arises from other DNA sequences in this sample as well. V is TRBV19 and J is TRBJ2-2, with TRBD1 as a possible D gene (5 bases). Germline CDR1 is LNHDA and CDR2 is SQIVND (reference sequence). The CDR3 has 13 amino acids. Trimming shortened V by 4 bases and J by 6 bases, and 9 bases separated the two germline ends. This CDR3 is CASSSQGAGELFF. For the CDR3, the DNA is TGTGCCAGTAGTAGTCAAGGGGCCGGGGAGCTGTTTTTT.

The gene calls are TRBV10-2 and TRBJ2-7; D gene uncertain. The V gene's germline CDR1 is WSHSY and CDR2 SAAADI. Trimming removed 8 bases from V and 5 bases from J, with 19 bases in between. This CDR3 spans 14 amino acids. CDR3 coding DNA: TGCGCCAGCGTCGGTACACCCTTGACCCACGAGCAGTACTTC. It encodes CASVGTPLTHEQYF.

The CDR3 DNA reads as TGTGCCAGCAGCTTAGCATTAGGGGATAGCACTGAAGCTTTCTTT. As protein: CASSLALGDSTEAFF. The gene calls are TRBV7-9 and TRBJ1-1; maybe TRBD1 (5 bases). Per the germline V gene, CDR1 is SEHNR and CDR2 is FQNEAQ (reference sequence). Between the trimmed V and J ends, which lost 0 bases and 4 bases, there was a span of 12 bases. The CDR3 loop spans 15 amino acids.

This clone was observed a single time. This rearrangement joins TRBV15 to TRBJ2-3; 14 nucleotides align to TRBD2. This CDR3 comprises 16 residues. Germline loops: CDR1 LNHNV, CDR2 YYDKDF (reference sequence). V was clipped by 5 bases and J by 6 bases; unmatched bases: 7. CDR3 region: CATSVRLAGGPDTQYF. The CDR3 DNA reads as TGTGCCACCAGCGTCCGACTAGCGGGAGGGCCGGATACGCAGTATTTT.

This rearrangement joins TRBV19 to TRBJ2-7; a possible D gene is TRBD2 (6 bases). CDR3 length: 15 amino acids. The germline V gene encodes CDR1 LNHDA and CDR2 SQIVND (reference sequence). V was cut by 4 bases and J by 9 bases, with 22 bases left in between. CDR3 amino acids: CASSTHSAPSVGQYF. In DNA, the CDR3 is TGTGCCAGTAGTACCCATAGCGCCCCTAGCGTCGGGCAGTACTTC.

This chain uses TRBV7-9 with TRBJ1-4, with D possibly TRBD1 on 6 matching bases. This CDR3 contains 17 residues. V was shortened by 3 bases and J by 0 bases, with 14 bases between the two germline ends. The germline V gene encodes CDR1 SEHNR and CDR2 FQNEAQ (reference sequence). As DNA, the CDR3 is TGTGCCAGCAGCTTTGGACTTAGGGGGGCAACTAATGAAAAACTGTTTTTT. Encoded protein: CASSFGLRGATNEKLFF. Combining the CDR3 with reference TRBV7-9 and TRBJ1-4 gives the whole variable domain DTGVSQNPRHKITKRGQNVTFRCDPISEHNRLYWYRQTLGQGPEFLTYFQNEAQLEKSRLLSDRFSAERPKGSFSTLEIQRTEQGDSAMYLCASSFGLRGATNEKLFFGSGTQLSVL.

The chain joins TRBV7-9 to TRBJ2-3; the match to TRBD2 covers 8 bases. Germline V gene sequence: CDR1 SEHNR, CDR2 FQNEAQ (reference sequence). The CDR3 has 15 residues. The ends lost 6 bases at V and 4 bases at J; junction bases unmatched: 9. CDR3 protein: CASRRTRLASDTQYF. The CDR3 DNA sequence: TGTGCCAGCAGACGTACACGACTAGCGTCAGATACGCAGTATTTT.

The chain combines TRBV29-1 with TRBJ2-3; D perhaps matches TRBD1 (5 bases). The CDR3 covers 15 residues. Per the germline V gene, CDR1 is SQVTM and CDR2 is ANQGSEA. The ends were cut back, 3 bases at V and 0 bases at J, with 13 bases in the middle. CDR3 DNA sequence: TGCAGCGTTGAGGGGCGTTTGACTAGCACAGATACGCAGTATTTT. It encodes CSVEGRLTSTDTQYF.